A selection of T cell receptor beta chains follows, all from one sample in a study of CD8 T cells in ankylosing spondylitis. A single record per CDR3 protein comes from TCRdb applying MiXCR to the 5' RACE reads. The sample consists of 37,000 or so distinct CDR3 sequences, 16% of them appearing once. Sequenced material: blood. These receptors were obtained from a male donor with ankylosing spondylitis or in good health (not recorded which). CDR3s include the opening cysteine and the closing phenylalanine or tryptophan. D genes are given only for firm matches. Size tells how often a clone was seen (once, few, many) or the class of an expanded clone, and some rows leave it out.

clone_size j_call v_call cdr3_length d_call cdr3_aa cdr3_nt
few TRBJ2-1 TRBV5-1 13 TRBD2 CASRLAGYNEQFF TGCGCCAGCAGATTAGCGGGCTACAATGAGCAGTTCTTC
. TRBJ2-2 TRBV12-3/TRBV12-4 16 . CASSRPVGQNTGELFF TGTGCCAGCAGCCGTCCCGTGGGCCAGAACACCGGGGAGCTGTTTTTT
. TRBJ2-5 TRBV28 13 . CASDGTTQETQYF TGTGCCAGCGACGGGACAACTCAAGAGACCCAGTACTTC
few TRBJ2-3 TRBV5-1 16 TRBD1 CASSLVTGFSTDTQYF TGCGCCAGCAGCTTGGTGACAGGGTTTAGCACAGATACGCAGTATTTT
few TRBJ2-1 TRBV20-1 16 TRBD2 CSARRAGGPLRNEQFF TGCAGTGCTAGACGAGCGGGAGGACCCCTCCGAAATGAGCAGTTCTTC
. TRBJ2-3 TRBV12-3/TRBV12-4 14 TRBD2 CASSFERGADTQYF TGTGCCAGCAGTTTTGAGCGGGGGGCAGATACGCAGTATTTT
few TRBJ2-3 TRBV5-1 15 . CASSSGVPPTDTQYF TGCGCCAGCAGCTCCGGGGTCCCCCCCACAGATACGCAGTATTTT
many TRBJ2-7 TRBV12-3/TRBV12-4 13 . CASSLRRGSEQYF TGTGCCAGCAGTTTAAGAAGGGGGAGCGAGCAGTACTTC
once TRBJ2-1 TRBV2 14 TRBD1 CASSELGQGNEQFF TGTGCCAGCAGTGAACTGGGACAGGGGAATGAGCAGTTCTTC
. TRBJ2-2 TRBV4-1 14 . CASSQDPGPGELFF TGCGCCAGCAGCCAAGATCCGGGGCCCGGGGAGCTGTTTTTT
. TRBJ2-6 TRBV6-1 15 . CASSETGYGANVLTF TGTGCCAGCAGTGAAACAGGTTATGGGGCCAACGTCCTGACTTTC
few TRBJ2-2 TRBV20-1 16 . CSARIGQRSNTGELFF TGCAGTGCAAGAATCGGACAGAGGAGTAACACCGGGGAGCTGTTTTTT
. TRBJ2-1 TRBV20-1 12 . CSAHPPVGQQFF TGCAGTGCGCACCCTCCGGTGGGACAGCAGTTCTTC
few TRBJ2-5 TRBV20-1 12 . CSTGRTQETQYF TGCAGTACCGGACGGACCCAAGAGACCCAGTACTTC
many TRBJ2-2 TRBV5-1 14 . CASSVTGNTGELFF TGCGCCAGCAGCGTGACAGGAAACACCGGGGAGCTGTTTTTT
few TRBJ2-5 TRBV14 17 TRBD1 CASSQPPWTGQRETQYF TGTGCCAGCAGCCAGCCCCCCTGGACAGGTCAGAGGGAGACCCAGTACTTC
few TRBJ2-1 TRBV12-3/TRBV12-4 18 . CASSLARLADSLGDEQFF TGTGCCAGCAGTTTAGCGAGGCTAGCCGACTCCTTGGGGGATGAGCAGTTCTTC
. TRBJ2-3 TRBV20-1 16 TRBD2 CSAPGPSGGRTDTQYF TGCAGTGCGCCCGGCCCCAGCGGGGGCCGCACAGATACGCAGTATTTT
. TRBJ2-2 TRBV12-3/TRBV12-4 16 TRBD1 CASSQRGGAGTGELFF TGTGCCAGCAGCCAACGAGGGGGCGCGGGCACCGGGGAGCTGTTTTTT
. TRBJ1-1 TRBV4-3 14 . CASSQGRTVTEAFF TGCGCCAGCAGCCAGGGTCGAACGGTCACTGAAGCTTTCTTT
. TRBJ2-5 TRBV29-1 15 . CSVEEFGEFQETQYF TGCAGCGTTGAAGAATTCGGGGAGTTCCAAGAGACCCAGTACTTC
. TRBJ2-1 TRBV5-5 16 . CASSPTTVLVGGEQFF TGTGCCAGCAGCCCGACGACAGTCCTTGTGGGGGGTGAGCAGTTCTTC
. TRBJ2-2 TRBV2 14 . CASKGRINTGELFF TGTGCCAGCAAAGGCAGAATAAACACCGGGGAGCTGTTTTTT
few TRBJ1-1 TRBV3-1 14 . CASSQDFWGTEAFF TGTGCCAGCAGCCAGGACTTCTGGGGGACTGAAGCTTTCTTT
. TRBJ2-7 TRBV7-7 15 . CASSLGPASSYEQYF TGTGCCAGCAGCTTAGGACCTGCGAGCTCCTACGAGCAGTACTTC
few TRBJ2-2 TRBV3-1 15 TRBD1 CASSRTGGVTGELFF TGTGCCAGCAGCCGAACAGGGGGCGTCACCGGGGAGCTGTTTTTT
. TRBJ2-1 TRBV11-2 15 TRBD2 CASSSGLAGYNEQFF TGTGCCAGCAGCTCGGGACTAGCGGGGTACAATGAGCAGTTCTTC
few TRBJ2-3 TRBV29-1 11 . CSVGPTDTQYF TGCAGCGTTGGACCCACAGATACGCAGTATTTT
few TRBJ2-1 TRBV29-1 12 TRBD2 CSVEGGGREQFF TGCAGCGTTGAAGGGGGGGGTCGTGAGCAGTTCTTC
. TRBJ2-2 TRBV7-9 16 . CASRIQGTKNTGELFF TGTGCCAGCAGAATCCAGGGGACCAAGAACACCGGGGAGCTGTTTTTT
few TRBJ2-1 TRBV7-9 15 . CASSGAGSSYNEQFF TGTGCCAGCTCTGGGGCCGGTAGCTCCTACAATGAGCAGTTCTTC